This T cell receptor beta chain came from a study of monozygotic twins with inflammatory bowel disease (dated 2019 in TCRdb). Study-level background: The complete study included approximately 28 monozygotic twin pairs: 19 IBD-discordant Danish pairs and nine German pairs, of which four were IBD-concordant and five were IBD-discordant. Each individual had, on average, about 151 000 unique TCRalpha sequences and 181 000 unique TCRbeta sequences available for analysis. The search for disease-associated traits relied mainly on comparing, within discordant pairs, IBD patients with their genetically identical healthy co-twins. What the authors observed across the whole study: Differing immunosuppressive treatments among patients may have added background noise and inter-individual variability to the repertoires. Concordant and discordant twins showed no difference in repertoire similarity, possibly because of limited statistical power. A decrease in TCRbeta repertoire diversity, as measured by inverse Simpson index, was observed in IBD patients compared with their healthy co-twins. The analysis was unable to tell different T cell subtypes apart. Compared with healthy twins, IBD patients shared fewer clonotypes with other individuals, and the difference was most pronounced in patients with signs of disease activity. The results gave no support for a single strong signal or clonotype linked to IBD.

Turning to this clonotype: The antigen this receptor binds is unknown.

The library was built by means of 5' RACE. Each TCR library was prepared from roughly 3,800 ng of total RNA. For each sample, cDNA synthesis with SMARTScribe reverse transcriptase was split into eight separate reactions. During cDNA synthesis, unique molecular identifiers containing a 6-nucleotide sample barcode were introduced by template switching. Amplification of TCRalpha and TCRbeta cDNA involved two nested PCRs of 16 and 9 cycles, and each PCR was followed by bead purification. Before amplification, the cDNA was treated with uracil DNA-glycosylase and purified using the QIAquick PCR purification kit. The second PCR added Illumina TruSeq-compatible adapters along with sample-specific barcodes. Library quality and concentration were checked on TapeStation and Qubit, and libraries were pooled at 5 ng each. Pooled libraries were sequenced on an Illumina HiSeq2500 single-index Rapid Run with 2 x 100 bp reads and custom sequencing primers. On the authors' methods: UMI-based consensus assembly with MiGEC version 1.2.6 was used to correct PCR and sequencing errors. V(D)J alignment, clonotype assembly and CDR3 extraction were performed with MiXCR version 2.1.1. To normalise gene usage, clonotype sharing and MAIT/NKT TCR abundance, the top 1000, 10 000 and 20 000 clonotypes in each sample were analysed. After downsampling to 27 000 UMIs, diversity was calculated as the inverse Simpson index using the vegan R package. Statistical testing used paired Mann-Whitney U tests on the discordant twin pairs and applied Benjamini-Hochberg correction for multiple testing. Following TCRdb reprocessing, every CDR3 protein sequence forms one entry, and DNA is not provided. The V and J calls here are based on TCRdb, not the publication. The sample's own table lists about 330,000 distinct CDR3 sequences. 2% to 2.5% of the sample is in the top ten clones.

From each donor, a roughly 2.7 ml peripheral blood sample was collected into PAXgene tubes and kept at -80 degrees C. Without any T cell sorting, total RNA was extracted from whole blood using the PAXgene blood miRNA kit on an automated QIAcube. Peripheral blood from monozygotic twin pairs, either concordant or discordant for inflammatory bowel disease, underwent deep TCRalpha and TCRbeta repertoire profiling that used unique molecular barcoding. Smoking habits were recorded for all twin pairs, with individuals classified as current, former or never smokers. Material: blood. This clonotype originated in a human donor with ulcerative colitis or Crohn's disease, or a healthy co-twin of an affected twin (not recorded which).

The CDR3 here reads CASSPPPASGGGNEQFF. Recombination connected TRBV18 to TRBJ2-1; TCRdb's D call, TRBD2, is unchecked because there is no DNA. The CDR3 starts with the cysteine, ends with the phenylalanine, and has 17 residues. No nucleotide data were recorded. Sequences KGHSH (CDR1) and LQKENI (CDR2) are obtained from the germline V gene.